This entry features one TCR beta chain sequence. The antigen remains unidentified. A J-beta primer mix and a sample-barcoded 5' primer were used in a second PCR of about 6 to 12 cycles. Per-sample output comprised a minimum of 2.5 million paired-end reads containing CDR3. TCRdb reprocessed the 5' RACE reads via MiXCR and lists one record per CDR3 protein. The table has over a million distinct CDR3 sequences, more than 40% seen once; the top ten hold under 20%. These data belong to a study of blood T cells in healthy people across ages. Study-wide background: Template-switching capture recovered about one barcoded beta molecule per two T cells.

General study points: PBMC samples, being unsorted, prevented any conclusive comparison of naive and antigen-experienced cells. The recorded TCR beta diversity per million T cells decreased in a roughly linear manner with age.

Losses at the gene ends were 11 bases for V and 11 bases for J; bases not matched to a gene: 15. Germline CDR1 and CDR2: MNHEY and SMNVEV (reference sequence). The CDR3 is 13 amino acids. This TCR came from an older woman in good health. What was sequenced was blood. This chain connects TRBV27 to TRBJ2-5; 9 bases agree with TRBD1. CDR3 sequence: CAGWTGAYNEQYF. For the CDR3, the DNA is TGTGCCGGGTGGACAGGGGCCTACAATGAGCAGTACTTC.